These 9 T cell receptor beta chains share one sample of origin, sequenced in a study of shared clonotypes between healthy human individuals. Libraries were prepared by immunoSEQ multiplex PCR; TCRdb keeps only in-frame clonotypes and omits some of them. This sample has fewer than 850,000 clones, with 72% found just once. The sample taken for sequencing was memory CD4+ T cells sorted from blood. Subset meaning: CD45RA-negative fraction. The receptors were sampled from a woman in her thirties in good health.

The CDR3 coding sequence is TGTGCCAGCAGCTTAGGGGGCTTCAATCAGCCCCAGCATTTT. Amino acid sequence: CASSLGGFNQPQHF. This rearrangement joins TRBV7-9 to TRBJ1-5, with D perhaps matching TRBD1 (5 bases). Trimming removed 1 base at V and 3 bases at J, with 7 bases between. This CDR3 has 14 amino acids. CDR1 and CDR2 from the germline V gene are SEHNR and FQNEAQ (reference sequence).

This clone has a count of ten or more. This rearrangement joins TRBV5-1 to TRBJ2-7; 11 positions agree with TRBD2. V shed 0 bases, J shed 3 bases, and the junction held 2 bases outside the gene matches. The germline CDR1 and CDR2 sequences are SGHRS and YFSETQ. The CDR3 covers 15 residues. CDR3 DNA: TGCGCCAGCAGCTTGGATAGCGGGGGGGACTACGAGCAGTACTTC. It specifies CASSLDSGGDYEQYF.

Comment on this clone: Other DNA sequences in this specimen translate into the identical CDR3. The V call is TRBV20-1, the J call TRBJ2-5, with a weak D call TRBD1 (5 bases). Germline V gene data show CDR1 as DFQATT and CDR2 as SNEGSKA (reference sequence). There are 11 residues in the CDR3. Trimming stripped 6 bases from V and 2 bases from J, with 7 bases between. CDR3 nucleotides: TGCAGTGCCCCAGGGCAAGAGACCCAGTACTTC. Its translation: CSAPGQETQYF.

This chain connects TRBV7-6 to TRBJ1-3; D possibly corresponds to TRBD1 (5 bases). The length of the CDR3 is 16 residues. Trimming stripped 2 bases from V and 4 bases from J, with 15 bases between. Per germline, CDR1 SGHVS and CDR2 FNYEAQ. The CDR3 protein is CASSLWEFGTGNTIYF. CDR3 nucleotide sequence: TGTGCCAGCAGCTTATGGGAGTTTGGGACCGGAAACACCATATATTTT.

V is TRBV6-5 and J is TRBJ2-2; 7 nucleotides match TRBD1. Germline V gene sequence: CDR1 MNHEY, CDR2 SVGAGI. This CDR3 is 14 amino acids long. V shed 5 bases and J 0 bases; nucleotides not matched to a gene: 0. The chain's CDR3 is CASSGTANTGELFF. As DNA, the CDR3 is TGTGCCAGCAGTGGGACAGCGAACACCGGGGAGCTGTTTTTT.

The chain recombines TRBV19 with TRBJ1-4; D unclear. This CDR3 region has 15 residues. V was cut by 5 bases and J by 8 bases, with 18 bases left in between. Germline-derived CDR1 and CDR2 are LNHDA and SQIVND (reference sequence). The CDR3 loop reads CASSEVFRFEEKLFF. CDR3 DNA sequence: TGTGCCAGTAGTGAGGTCTTCAGGTTTGAAGAAAAACTGTTTTTT.

The sample holds one count of this clone. This sequence joins TRBV7-3 and TRBJ2-3; 10 bases are shared with TRBD2. V was clipped by 5 bases and J by 5 bases; unmatched bases: 4. The CDR3 is 14 amino acids. Germline-derived CDR1 and CDR2 are SGHTA and FQGTGA. The CDR3 sequence: CASSLGLAEDTQYF. The CDR3 DNA reads TGTGCCAGCAGCCTCGGACTAGCGGAAGATACGCAGTATTTT.

This clone was recorded many times. CDR3 in amino acids: CASSESKRESYEQYF. CDR3 in DNA: TGCGCCAGCAGTGAGTCTAAGCGGGAGTCCTACGAGCAGTACTTC. The chain joins TRBV10-1 to TRBJ2-7; 8 bases are a match to TRBD2. The CDR3 is made up of 15 amino acids. V gave up 0 bases and J gave up 1 base; unmatched junction bases: 2. CDR1 is WNHNN and CDR2 is SYGVQD in the germline V gene (reference sequence).

The chain uses TRBV6-6 and TRBJ1-2, with D unclear. V lost 5 bases and J 3 bases, leaving 10 bases between the germline ends. The CDR3 spans 13 residues. CDR1 and CDR2 (germline): MNHNY, SVGAGI (reference sequence). CDR3 nucleotide sequence: TGTGCCAGCAGTCGGACGCAAGACTATGGCTACACCTTC. It encodes CASSRTQDYGYTF.